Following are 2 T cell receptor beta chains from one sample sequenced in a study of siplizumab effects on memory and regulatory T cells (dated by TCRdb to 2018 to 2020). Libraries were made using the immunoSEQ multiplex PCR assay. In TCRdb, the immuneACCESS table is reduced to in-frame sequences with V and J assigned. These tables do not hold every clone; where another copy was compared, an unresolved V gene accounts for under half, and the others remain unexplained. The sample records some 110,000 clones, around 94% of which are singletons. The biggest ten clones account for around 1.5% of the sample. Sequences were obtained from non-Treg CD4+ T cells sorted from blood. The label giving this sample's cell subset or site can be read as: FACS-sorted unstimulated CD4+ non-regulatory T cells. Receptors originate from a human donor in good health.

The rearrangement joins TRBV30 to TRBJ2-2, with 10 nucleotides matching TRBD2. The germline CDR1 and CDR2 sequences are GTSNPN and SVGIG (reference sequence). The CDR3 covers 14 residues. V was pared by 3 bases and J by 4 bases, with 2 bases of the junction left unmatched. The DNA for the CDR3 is TGTGCCTGGAGGGGACTAGCGTTCACCGGGGAGCTGTTTTTT. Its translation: CAWRGLAFTGELFF. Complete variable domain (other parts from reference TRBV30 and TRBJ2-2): SQTIHQWPATLVQPVGSPLSLECTVEGTSNPNLYWYRQAAGRGLQLLFYSVGIGQISSEVPQNLSASRPQDRQFILSSKKLLLSDSGFYLCAWRGLAFTGELFFGEGSRLTVL.

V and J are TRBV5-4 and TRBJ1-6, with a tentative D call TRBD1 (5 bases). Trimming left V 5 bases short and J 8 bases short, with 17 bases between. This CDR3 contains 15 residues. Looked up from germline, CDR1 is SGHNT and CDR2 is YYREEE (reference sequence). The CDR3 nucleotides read TGTGCCAGCAGTCTTCCGGGACGACCGGATTCACCCCTCCACTTT. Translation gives CASSLPGRPDSPLHF.